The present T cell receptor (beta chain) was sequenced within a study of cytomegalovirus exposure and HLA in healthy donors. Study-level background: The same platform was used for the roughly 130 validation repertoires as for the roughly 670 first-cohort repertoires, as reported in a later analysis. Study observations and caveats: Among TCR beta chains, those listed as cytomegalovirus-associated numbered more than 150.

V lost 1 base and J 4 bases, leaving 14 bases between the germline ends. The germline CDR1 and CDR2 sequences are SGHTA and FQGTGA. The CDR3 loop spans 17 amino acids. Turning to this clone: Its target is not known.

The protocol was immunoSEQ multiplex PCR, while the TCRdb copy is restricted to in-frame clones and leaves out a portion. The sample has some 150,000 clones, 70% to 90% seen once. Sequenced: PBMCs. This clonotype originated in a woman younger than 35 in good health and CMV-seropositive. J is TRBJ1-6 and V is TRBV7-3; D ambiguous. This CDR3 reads CASSLRTATSYNSPLHF. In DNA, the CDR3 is TGTGCCAGCAGCTTAAGGACTGCCACTTCTTATAATTCACCCCTCCACTTT. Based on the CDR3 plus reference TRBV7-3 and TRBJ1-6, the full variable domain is GAGVSQTPSNKVTEKGKYVELRCDPISGHTALYWYRQSLGQGPEFLIYFQGTGAADDSGLPNDRFFAVRPEGSVSTLKIQRTERGDSAVYLCASSLRTATSYNSPLHFGNGTRLTVT.